The rows below give T cell receptor beta chains drawn from one sample of a study of cytomegalovirus exposure and HLA in healthy donors. Libraries were prepared by immunoSEQ multiplex PCR; TCRdb keeps only in-frame clonotypes and omits some of them. In the table there are more than 110,000 clones, 76% of which are singletons. The specimen sequenced was PBMCs. These receptors were taken from a man aged 18 to 29 in good health and CMV-seronegative. CDR3s include the opening cysteine and the closing phenylalanine or tryptophan. The order of the fields is clone size, V gene, J gene, D gene, CDR3 protein, CDR3 DNA. A D gene is named only where the DNA matches it firmly. Not all rows give a size; the values are once, few, many and, for expanded clones, a class.

>-|TRBV5-6|TRBJ1-2|-
CASSLYPSGGPSRGYTF
TGTGCCAGCAGCTTGTATCCTAGCGGGGGCCCCTCTCGTGGCTACACCTTC
>-|TRBV4-2|TRBJ2-5|TRBD1
CASSQDPGQERPQYF
TGTGCCAGCAGCCAAGATCCGGGACAGGAGCGGCCCCAGTACTTC
>few|TRBV6-5|TRBJ2-1|TRBD1
CASSGDRGQDNEQFF
TGTGCCAGCAGTGGGGACAGGGGGCAGGACAATGAGCAGTTCTTC
>-|TRBV4-1|TRBJ1-6|-
CASSQDFGGPSSYNSPLHF
TGCGCCAGCAGCCAAGATTTTGGGGGCCCGAGCTCCTATAATTCACCCCTCCACTTT
>-|TRBV27|TRBJ2-1|TRBD2
CASSLSTLGAGGRGYNEQFF
TGTGCCAGCAGTTTATCTACGCTGGGTGCCGGCGGGAGAGGATACAATGAGCAGTTCTTC
>few|TRBV7-6|TRBJ2-1|TRBD2
CASSLTRPSSTSGRAGEQFF
TGTGCCAGCAGCTTAACCCGCCCGTCTTCTACTAGCGGGAGGGCCGGGGAGCAGTTCTTC
>-|TRBV28|TRBJ1-1|-
CASSLKQVLRAFF
TGTGCCAGCAGTTTAAAGCAGGTCCTCCGGGCTTTCTTT
>-|TRBV7-3|TRBJ2-1|TRBD2
CASSLRPSGRNAIEQFF
TGTGCCAGCAGCTTACGTCCCAGCGGGAGGAATGCTATTGAGCAGTTCTTC
>-|TRBV28|TRBJ2-7|TRBD1
CASSWSGGAYEQYF
TGTGCCAGCAGTTGGTCAGGGGGAGCCTACGAGCAGTACTTC
>-|TRBV11-2|TRBJ2-7|-
CASSPPQTYEQYF
TGTGCCAGCAGCCCACCACAGACCTACGAGCAGTACTTC
>-|TRBV5-4|TRBJ2-5|-
CASSFRDKETQYF
TGTGCCAGCAGCTTCCGGGACAAAGAGACCCAGTACTTC
>-|TRBV13|TRBJ2-7|-
CASGQDYSYEQYF
TGTGCCAGTGGACAGGACTACTCCTACGAGCAGTACTTC
>-|TRBV2|TRBJ1-5|-
CASRAAETNQPQHF
TGTGCCAGCAGGGCTGCAGAAACCAATCAGCCCCAGCATTTT